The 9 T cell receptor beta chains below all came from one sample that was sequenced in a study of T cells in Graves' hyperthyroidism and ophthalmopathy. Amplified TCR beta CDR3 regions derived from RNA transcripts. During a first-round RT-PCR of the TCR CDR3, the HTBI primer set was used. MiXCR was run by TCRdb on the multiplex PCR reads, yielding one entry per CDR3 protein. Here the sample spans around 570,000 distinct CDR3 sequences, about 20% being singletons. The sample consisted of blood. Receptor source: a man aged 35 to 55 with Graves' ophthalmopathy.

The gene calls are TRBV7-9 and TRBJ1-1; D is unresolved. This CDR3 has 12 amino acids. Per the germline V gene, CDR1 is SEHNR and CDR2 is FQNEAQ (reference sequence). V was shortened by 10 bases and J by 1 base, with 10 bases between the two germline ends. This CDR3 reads CANKEENTEAFF. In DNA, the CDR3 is TGTGCCAACAAGGAGGAGAACACTGAAGCTTTCTTT. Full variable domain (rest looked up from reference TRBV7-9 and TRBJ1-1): DTGVSQNPRHKITKRGQNVTFRCDPISEHNRLYWYRQTLGQGPEFLTYFQNEAQLEKSRLLSDRFSAERPKGSFSTLEIQRTEQGDSAMYLCANKEENTEAFFGQGTRLTVV.

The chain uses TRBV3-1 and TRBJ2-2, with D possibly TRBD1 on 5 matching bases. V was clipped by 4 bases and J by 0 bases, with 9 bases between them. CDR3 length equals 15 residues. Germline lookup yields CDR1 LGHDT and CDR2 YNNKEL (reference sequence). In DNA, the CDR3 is TGTGCCAGCAGCCCCTGGACACCGAACACCGGGGAGCTGTTTTTT. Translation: CASSPWTPNTGELFF.

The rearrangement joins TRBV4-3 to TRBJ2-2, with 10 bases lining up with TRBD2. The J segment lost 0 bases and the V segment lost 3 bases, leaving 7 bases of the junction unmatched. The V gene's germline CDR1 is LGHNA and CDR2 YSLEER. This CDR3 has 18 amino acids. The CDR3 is CASSHPGGTSANTGELFF. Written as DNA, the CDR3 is TGCGCCAGCAGCCATCCCGGGGGGACTAGCGCGAACACCGGGGAGCTGTTTTTT.

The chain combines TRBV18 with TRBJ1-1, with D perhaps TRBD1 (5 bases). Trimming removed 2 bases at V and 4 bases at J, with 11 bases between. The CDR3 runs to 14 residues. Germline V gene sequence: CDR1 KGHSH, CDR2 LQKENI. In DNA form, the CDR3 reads TGTGCCAGCTCACCAAGGCAGGGTATCACTGAAGCTTTCTTT. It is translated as CASSPRQGITEAFF.

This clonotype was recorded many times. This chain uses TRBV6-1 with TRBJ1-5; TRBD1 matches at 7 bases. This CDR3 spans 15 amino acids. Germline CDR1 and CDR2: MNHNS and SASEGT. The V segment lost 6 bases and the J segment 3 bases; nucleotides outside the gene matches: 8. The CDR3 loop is CASRVWTGFNQPQHF. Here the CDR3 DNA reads TGTGCCAGCAGGGTCTGGACAGGTTTCAATCAGCCCCAGCATTTT.

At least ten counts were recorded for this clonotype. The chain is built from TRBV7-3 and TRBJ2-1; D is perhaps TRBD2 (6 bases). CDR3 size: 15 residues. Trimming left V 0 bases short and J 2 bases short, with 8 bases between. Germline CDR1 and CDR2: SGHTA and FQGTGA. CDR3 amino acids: CASSLTGGTYNEQFF. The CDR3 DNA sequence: TGTGCCAGCAGCTTAACCGGCGGGACCTACAATGAGCAGTTCTTC.

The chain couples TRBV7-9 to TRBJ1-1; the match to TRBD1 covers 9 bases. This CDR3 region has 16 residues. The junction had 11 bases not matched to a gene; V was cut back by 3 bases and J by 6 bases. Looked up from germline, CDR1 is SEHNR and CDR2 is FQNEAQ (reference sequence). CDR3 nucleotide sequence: TGTGCCAGCAGCTTCCAAGGGGGGACAGGGATGGCTGAAGCTTTCTTT. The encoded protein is CASSFQGGTGMAEAFF. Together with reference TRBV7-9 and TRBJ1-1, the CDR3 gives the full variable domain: DTGVSQNPRHKITKRGQNVTFRCDPISEHNRLYWYRQTLGQGPEFLTYFQNEAQLEKSRLLSDRFSAERPKGSFSTLEIQRTEQGDSAMYLCASSFQGGTGMAEAFFGQGTRLTVV.

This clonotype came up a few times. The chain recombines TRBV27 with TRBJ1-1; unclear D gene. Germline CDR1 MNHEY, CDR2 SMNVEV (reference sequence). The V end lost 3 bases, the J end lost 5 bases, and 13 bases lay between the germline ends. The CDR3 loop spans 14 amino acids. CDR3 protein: CASSFIRLGTEAFF. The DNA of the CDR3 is TGTGCCAGCAGTTTTATTCGCCTGGGAACTGAAGCTTTCTTT.

The CDR3 here is CASSVDPVSSGNTIYF. DNA of the CDR3: TGTGCCAGCAGCGTAGACCCGGTTAGCTCTGGAAACACCATATATTTT. V gene TRBV9 combines with J gene TRBJ1-3; the D is unclear. CDR3 size: 16 residues. The germline gives CDR1 SGDLS, CDR2 YYNGEE. V gave up 0 bases and J gave up 0 bases, with 10 bases separating them.